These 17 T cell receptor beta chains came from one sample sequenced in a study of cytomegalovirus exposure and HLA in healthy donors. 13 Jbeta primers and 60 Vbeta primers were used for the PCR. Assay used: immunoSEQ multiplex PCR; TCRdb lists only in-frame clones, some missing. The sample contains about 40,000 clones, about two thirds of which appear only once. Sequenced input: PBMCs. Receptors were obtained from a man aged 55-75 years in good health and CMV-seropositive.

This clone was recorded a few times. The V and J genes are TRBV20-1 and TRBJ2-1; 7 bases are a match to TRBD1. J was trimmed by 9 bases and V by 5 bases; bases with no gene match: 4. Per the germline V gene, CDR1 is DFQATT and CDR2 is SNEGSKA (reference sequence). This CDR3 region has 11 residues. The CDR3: CSALTGFEQFF. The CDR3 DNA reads TGCAGTGCTTTGACAGGGTTTGAGCAGTTCTTC.

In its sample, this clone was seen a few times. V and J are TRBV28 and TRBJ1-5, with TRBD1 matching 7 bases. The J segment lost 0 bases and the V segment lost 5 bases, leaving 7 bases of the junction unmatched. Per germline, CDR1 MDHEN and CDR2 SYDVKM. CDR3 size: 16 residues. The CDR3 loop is CASSPRHRGSNQPQHF. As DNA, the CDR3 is TGTGCCAGCAGTCCCAGACACAGGGGTAGCAATCAGCCCCAGCATTTT.

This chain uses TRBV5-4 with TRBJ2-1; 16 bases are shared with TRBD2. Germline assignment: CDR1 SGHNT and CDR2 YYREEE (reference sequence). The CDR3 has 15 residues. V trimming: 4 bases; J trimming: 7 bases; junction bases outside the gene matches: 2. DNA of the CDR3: TGTGCCAGCAGCGCGGGACTAGCGGGAGGGAATGAGCAGTTCTTC. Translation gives CASSAGLAGGNEQFF. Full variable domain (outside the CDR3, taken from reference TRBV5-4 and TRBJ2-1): ETGVTQSPTHLIKTRGQQVTLRCSSQSGHNTVSWYQQALGQGPQFIFQYYREEENGRGNFPPRFSGLQFPNYSSELNVNALELDDSALYLCASSAGLAGGNEQFFGPGTRLTVL.

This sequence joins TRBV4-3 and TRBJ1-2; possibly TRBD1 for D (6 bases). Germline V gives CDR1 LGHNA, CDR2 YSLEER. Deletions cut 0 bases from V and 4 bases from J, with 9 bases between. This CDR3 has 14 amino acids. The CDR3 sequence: CASSQDKQGYGYTF. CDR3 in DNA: TGCGCCAGCAGCCAAGATAAACAGGGCTATGGCTACACCTTC.

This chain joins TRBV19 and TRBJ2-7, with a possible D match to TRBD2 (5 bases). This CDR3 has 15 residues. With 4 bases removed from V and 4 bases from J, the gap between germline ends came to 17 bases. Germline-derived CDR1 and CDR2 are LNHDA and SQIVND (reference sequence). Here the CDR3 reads CASSKDSDGSYEQYF. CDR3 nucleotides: TGTGCCAGTAGTAAAGATAGCGACGGATCGTACGAGCAGTACTTC. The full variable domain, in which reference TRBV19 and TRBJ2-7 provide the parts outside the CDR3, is DGGITQSPKYLFRKEGQNVTLSCEQNLNHDAMYWYRQDPGQGLRLIYYSQIVNDFQKGDIAEGYSVSREKKESFPLTVTSAQKNPTAFYLCASSKDSDGSYEQYFGPGTRLTVT.

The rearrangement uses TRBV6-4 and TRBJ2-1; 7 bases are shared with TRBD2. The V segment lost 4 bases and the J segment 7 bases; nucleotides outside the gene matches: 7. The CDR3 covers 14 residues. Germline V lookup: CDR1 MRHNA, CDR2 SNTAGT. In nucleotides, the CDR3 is TGTGCCAGCAGTGGGGATCCGGGGGGTAATGAGCAGTTCTTC. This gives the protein CASSGDPGGNEQFF.

Here the CDR3 reads CASSFGQGYGYTF. CDR3 DNA sequence: TGTGCCAGCAGTTTCGGACAGGGGTATGGCTACACCTTC. The chain uses TRBV27 and TRBJ1-2; 9 bases fit TRBD1. The CDR3 is 13 amino acids. The trim removed 3 bases at V and 5 bases at J, leaving 1 base unmatched. Germline V gene data show CDR1 as MNHEY and CDR2 as SMNVEV (reference sequence).

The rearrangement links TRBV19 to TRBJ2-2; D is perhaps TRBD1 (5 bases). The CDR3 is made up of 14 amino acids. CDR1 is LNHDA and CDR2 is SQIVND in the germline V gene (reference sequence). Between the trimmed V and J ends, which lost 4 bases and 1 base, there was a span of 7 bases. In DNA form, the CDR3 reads TGTGCCAGTAGTACCGGACAGAACACCGGGGAGCTGTTTTTT. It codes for CASSTGQNTGELFF.

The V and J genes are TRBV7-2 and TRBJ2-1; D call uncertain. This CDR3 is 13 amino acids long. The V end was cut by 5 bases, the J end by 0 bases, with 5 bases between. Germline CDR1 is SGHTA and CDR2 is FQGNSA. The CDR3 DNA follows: TGTGCCAGCAGCCCGAGCTCCTACAATGAGCAGTTCTTC. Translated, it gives CASSPSSYNEQFF.

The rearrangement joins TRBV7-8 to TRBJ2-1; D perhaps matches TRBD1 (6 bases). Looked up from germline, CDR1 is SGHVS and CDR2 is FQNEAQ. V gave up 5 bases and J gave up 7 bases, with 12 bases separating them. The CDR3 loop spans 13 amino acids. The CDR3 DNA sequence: TGTGCCAGCAGCACTCTTACAGGGAATGAGCAGTTCTTC. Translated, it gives CASSTLTGNEQFF.

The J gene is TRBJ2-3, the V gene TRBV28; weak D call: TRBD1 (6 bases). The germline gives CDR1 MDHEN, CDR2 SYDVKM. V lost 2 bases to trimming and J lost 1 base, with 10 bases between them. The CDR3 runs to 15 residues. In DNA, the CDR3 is TGTGCCAGCAGTTTAAGGGCAGGGGGCACAGATACGCAGTATTTT. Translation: CASSLRAGGTDTQYF. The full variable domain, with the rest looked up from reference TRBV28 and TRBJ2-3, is DVKVTQSSRYLVKRTGEKVFLECVQDMDHENMFWYRQDPGLGLRLIYFSYDVKMKEKGDIPEGYSVSREKKERFSLILESASTNQTSMYLCASSLRAGGTDTQYFGPGTRLTVL.

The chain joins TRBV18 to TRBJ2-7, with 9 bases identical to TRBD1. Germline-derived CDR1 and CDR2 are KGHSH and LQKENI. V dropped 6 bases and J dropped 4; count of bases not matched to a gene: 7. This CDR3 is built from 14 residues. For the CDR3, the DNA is TGTGCCAGCTCTACCGGGACAGGGCTGTACGAGCAGTACTTC. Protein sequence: CASSTGTGLYEQYF. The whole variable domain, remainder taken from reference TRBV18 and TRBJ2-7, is NAGVMQNPRHLVRRRGQEARLRCSPMKGHSHVYWYRQLPEEGLKFMVYLQKENIIDESGMPKERFSAEFPKEGPSILRIQQVVRGDSAAYFCASSTGTGLYEQYFGPGTRLTVT.

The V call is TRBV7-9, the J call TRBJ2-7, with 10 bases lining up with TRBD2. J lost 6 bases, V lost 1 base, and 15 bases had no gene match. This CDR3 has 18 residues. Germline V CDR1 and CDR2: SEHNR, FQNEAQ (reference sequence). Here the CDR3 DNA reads TGTGCCAGCAGCTTAGGGCGGCTAGCGGGAGCCCCCTCTCGCGAGCAGTACTTC. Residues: CASSLGRLAGAPSREQYF.

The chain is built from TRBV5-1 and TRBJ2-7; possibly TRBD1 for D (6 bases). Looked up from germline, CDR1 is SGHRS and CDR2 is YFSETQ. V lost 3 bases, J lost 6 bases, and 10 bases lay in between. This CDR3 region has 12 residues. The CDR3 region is CASSSDRSEQYF. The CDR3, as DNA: TGCGCCAGCAGCTCGGACAGATCCGAGCAGTACTTC.

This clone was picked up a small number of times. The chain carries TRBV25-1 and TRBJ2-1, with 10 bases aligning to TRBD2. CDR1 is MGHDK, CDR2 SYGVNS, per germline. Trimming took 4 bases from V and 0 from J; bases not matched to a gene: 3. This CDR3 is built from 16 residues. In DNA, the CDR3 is TGTGCCAGCAGTGTGGCTAGCGGGAGCTCCTACAATGAGCAGTTCTTC. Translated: CASSVASGSSYNEQFF.

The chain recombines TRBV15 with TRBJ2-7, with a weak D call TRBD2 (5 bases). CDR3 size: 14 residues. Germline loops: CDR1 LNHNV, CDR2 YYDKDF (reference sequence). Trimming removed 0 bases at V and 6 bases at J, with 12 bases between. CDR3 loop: CATSRDLHRGEQYF. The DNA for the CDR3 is TGTGCCACCAGCAGAGATCTACATCGGGGCGAGCAGTACTTC.

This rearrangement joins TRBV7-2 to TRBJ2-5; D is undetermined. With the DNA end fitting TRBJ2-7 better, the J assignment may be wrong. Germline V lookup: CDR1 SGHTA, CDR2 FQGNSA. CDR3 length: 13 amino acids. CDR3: CASSLGRRGEQYF. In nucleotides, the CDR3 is TGTGCCAGCAGCTTAGGGCGGCGAGGCGAGCAGTACTTC.